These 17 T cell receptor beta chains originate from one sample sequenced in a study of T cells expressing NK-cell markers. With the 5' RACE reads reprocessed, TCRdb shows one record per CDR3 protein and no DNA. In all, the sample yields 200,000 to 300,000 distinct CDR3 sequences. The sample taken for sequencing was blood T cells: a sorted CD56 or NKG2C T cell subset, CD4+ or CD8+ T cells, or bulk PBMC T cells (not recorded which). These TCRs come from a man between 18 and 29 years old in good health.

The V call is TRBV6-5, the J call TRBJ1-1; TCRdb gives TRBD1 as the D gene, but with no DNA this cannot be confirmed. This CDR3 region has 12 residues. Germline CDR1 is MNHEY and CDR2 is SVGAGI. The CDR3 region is CASRRGTAEAFF.

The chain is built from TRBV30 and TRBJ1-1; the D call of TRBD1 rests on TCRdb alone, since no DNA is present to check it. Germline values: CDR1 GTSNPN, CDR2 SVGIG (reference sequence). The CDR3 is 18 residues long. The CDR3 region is CAWSFVGWDSRMNTEAFF.

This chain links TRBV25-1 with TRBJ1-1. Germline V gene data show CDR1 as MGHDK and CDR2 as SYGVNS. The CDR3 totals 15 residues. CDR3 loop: CASSEVNAGERVAFF.

CDR3 in amino acids: CASSLGQGQTDTQYF. The rearrangement uses TRBV12-3 or TRBV12-4 and TRBJ2-3; there is no DNA to check the TCRdb D call of TRBD1. This CDR3 has 15 residues.

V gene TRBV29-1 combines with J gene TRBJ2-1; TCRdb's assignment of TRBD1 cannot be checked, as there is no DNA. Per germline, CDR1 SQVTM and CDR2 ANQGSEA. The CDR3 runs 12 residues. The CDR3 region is CSVGQGHNEQFF.

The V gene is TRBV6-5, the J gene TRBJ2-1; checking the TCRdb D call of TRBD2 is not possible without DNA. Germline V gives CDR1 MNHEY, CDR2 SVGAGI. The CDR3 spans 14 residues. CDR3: CASSYSNQGLGLFF.

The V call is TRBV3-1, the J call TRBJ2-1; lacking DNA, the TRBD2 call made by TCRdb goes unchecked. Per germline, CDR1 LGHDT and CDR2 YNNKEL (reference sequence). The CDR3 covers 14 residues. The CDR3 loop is CASSLTSGRDEQFF.

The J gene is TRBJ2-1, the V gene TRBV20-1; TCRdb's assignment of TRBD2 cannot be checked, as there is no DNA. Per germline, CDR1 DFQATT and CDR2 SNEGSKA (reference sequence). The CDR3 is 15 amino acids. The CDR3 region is CSVDSIGLDYNEQFF.

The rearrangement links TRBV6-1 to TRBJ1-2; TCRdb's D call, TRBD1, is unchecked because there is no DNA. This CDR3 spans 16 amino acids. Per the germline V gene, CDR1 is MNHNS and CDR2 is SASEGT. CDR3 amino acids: CASSFGTGGTDYGYTF.

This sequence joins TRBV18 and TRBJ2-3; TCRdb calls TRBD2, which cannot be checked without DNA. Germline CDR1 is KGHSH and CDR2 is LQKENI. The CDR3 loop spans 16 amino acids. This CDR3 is CASSPRTSGSGDTQYF.

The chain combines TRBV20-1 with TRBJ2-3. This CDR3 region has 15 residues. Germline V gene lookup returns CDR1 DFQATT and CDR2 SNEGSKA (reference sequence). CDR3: CSARIGLSITDTQYF.

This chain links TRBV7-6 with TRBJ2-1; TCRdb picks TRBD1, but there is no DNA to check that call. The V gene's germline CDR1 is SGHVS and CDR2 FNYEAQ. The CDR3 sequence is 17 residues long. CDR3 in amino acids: CASSLGLRGHIYNEQFF.

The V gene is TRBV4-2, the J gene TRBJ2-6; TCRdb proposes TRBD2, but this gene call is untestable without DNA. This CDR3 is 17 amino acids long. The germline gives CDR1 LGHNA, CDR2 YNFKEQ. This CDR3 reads CASSLFGGGSGANVLTF.

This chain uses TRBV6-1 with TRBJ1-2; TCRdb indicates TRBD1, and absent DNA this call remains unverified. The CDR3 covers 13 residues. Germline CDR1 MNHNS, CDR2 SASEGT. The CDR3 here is CASSRVPGQGSTF.

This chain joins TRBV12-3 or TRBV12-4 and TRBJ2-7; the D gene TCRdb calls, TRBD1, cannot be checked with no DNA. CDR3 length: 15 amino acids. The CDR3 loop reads CASSYHQGLGYEQYF.

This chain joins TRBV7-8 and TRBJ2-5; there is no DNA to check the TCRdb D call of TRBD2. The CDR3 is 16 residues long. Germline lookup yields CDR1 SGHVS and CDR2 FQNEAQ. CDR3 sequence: CASSAGLAANQETQYF.

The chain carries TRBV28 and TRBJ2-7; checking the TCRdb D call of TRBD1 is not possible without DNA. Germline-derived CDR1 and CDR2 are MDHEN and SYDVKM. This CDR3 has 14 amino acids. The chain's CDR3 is CASSPVRSSYEQYF.